This TCR beta chain emerged from a study of T-cell memory formation after mild COVID-19. Using constant-segment primers, 5'RACE produced TCR alpha and TCR beta cDNA libraries carrying sample barcodes and UMIs. One entry per CDR3 protein results from TCRdb running MiXCR on the 5' RACE reads. This sample carries some 440,000 distinct CDR3 sequences, 25% of them seen once, and the ten largest clones take around 13%. There are a few counts of this clonotype. Its target is unknown. Trimming removed 2 bases at V and 2 bases at J, with 18 bases between. The CDR3 loop spans 17 amino acids. Germline V CDR1 and CDR2: MNHNS, SASEGT. Notes on the study in general: Day 15 to 85 contractors were CD4/CD8 balanced; later expanders leaned CD4+. Some SARS-CoV-2-responding clones were already detected in memory before infection.

The sample was PBMCs or a T cell subset sorted from them (not recorded which). The rearrangement links TRBV6-1 to TRBJ1-1; D not resolved. The sequence derives from an adult woman who had mild COVID-19 (a few samples of this study predate the infection). Cell type and time point are not known. The CDR3 DNA follows: TGTGCCAGCAGTGAATATGAGATTTGGGCAGTCAACACTGAAGCTTTCTTT. Protein product: CASSEYEIWAVNTEAFF.